This T cell receptor (beta chain) was sequenced for a study of post-analysis software for immune sequencing data. Background on the study: Clinical courses comprised relapsing-remitting, secondary progressive and progressive-relapsing multiple sclerosis.

TCR beta cDNA libraries included unique molecular identifiers. With roughly 0.85 to 11 million T cells as the source, 450,000 to 600,000 cDNA molecules resulted. Via MiXCR, TCRdb re-called the PCR reads, giving one row per CDR3 protein. The sample lists more than 500,000 distinct CDR3 sequences; about a third were seen once. Germline V gene lookup returns CDR1 SQVTM and CDR2 ANQGSEA. With 4 bases removed from V and 1 base from J, the gap between germline ends came to 19 bases. This CDR3 spans 16 amino acids. Study outcomes and limitations: Patients showed TRBV5-6, TRBV5-1 and TRBV20-1 among four to six TRBV segments more frequent than in controls. A significant reduction in normalized Chao1 diversity was observed in multiple sclerosis patients versus controls. Under F measure analysis, samples from one preparation batch co-clustered strongly.

This clonotype was observed a handful of times. The antigen is not known. The chain is built from TRBV29-1 and TRBJ1-1; maybe TRBD1 (6 bases). The specimen was blood. This receptor was obtained from a girl under 18 with multiple sclerosis. In DNA, the CDR3 is TGCAGCGTTGTTGAAGGGCGTCGAGGGGGGAACACTGAAGCTTTCTTT. Protein sequence: CSVVEGRRGGNTEAFF.